A single sample gave rise to the 15 T cell receptor beta chains below, sequenced in a study of T cell changes during pregnancy in multiple sclerosis. TCRdb keeps only in-frame clones here, not all; method: immunoSEQ multiplex PCR. The sample lists fewer than 85,000 clones; more than 90% were seen once. Sequencing used peripheral blood, obtained in the second trimester of pregnancy. The receptor set was obtained from a female donor with multiple sclerosis, enrolled in a pregnancy study.

The genes are TRBV7-9 and TRBJ2-1, with D possibly being TRBD2 (5 bases). V dropped 3 bases and J dropped 6 bases, with 15 bases sitting between them. Germline loops: CDR1 SEHNR, CDR2 FQNEAQ (reference sequence). The CDR3 consists of 15 residues. CDR3 protein: CASSFGLGERNEQFF. CDR3 in DNA: TGTGCCAGCAGCTTCGGCCTCGGGGAGCGCAATGAGCAGTTCTTC.

This chain uses TRBV19 with TRBJ2-1; TRBD2 agrees at 8 bases. The CDR3 is 14 amino acids. The germline V gene has CDR1 LNHDA and CDR2 SQIVND (reference sequence). J lost 2 bases, V lost 4 bases, and 1 base had no gene match. The CDR3 sequence is CASSNGGAYNEQFF. The DNA for the CDR3 is TGTGCCAGTAGTAACGGGGGGGCCTACAATGAGCAGTTCTTC. The full variable domain, in which reference TRBV19 and TRBJ2-1 provide the parts outside the CDR3, is DGGITQSPKYLFRKEGQNVTLSCEQNLNHDAMYWYRQDPGQGLRLIYYSQIVNDFQKGDIAEGYSVSREKKESFPLTVTSAQKNPTAFYLCASSNGGAYNEQFFGPGTRLTVL.

The chain links TRBV5-6 to TRBJ2-1; 7 positions agree with TRBD2. This CDR3 is built from 14 residues. CDR1 is SGHDT and CDR2 is YYEEEE in the germline V gene. V was clipped by 0 bases and J by 8 bases; unmatched bases: 5. In DNA, the CDR3 is TGTGCCAGCAGCTTGGGACTAGCTATCGATGAGCAGTTCTTC. This encodes CASSLGLAIDEQFF.

As DNA, the CDR3 is TGTGCCAGTAGTATAGGATTAGAGGGAAATGAGCAGTTCTTC. Translation gives CASSIGLEGNEQFF. V gene TRBV19 combines with J gene TRBJ2-1, with D maybe TRBD2 (5 bases). Trimming removed 1 base at V and 7 bases at J, with 11 bases between. The length of the CDR3 is 14 residues. CDR1 is LNHDA, CDR2 SQIVND, per germline (reference sequence).

The rearrangement uses TRBV7-9 and TRBJ2-5; the match to TRBD1 covers 9 bases. The CDR3 runs 16 residues. V shed 1 base, J shed 1 base, and the junction held 4 bases outside the gene matches. Germline V lookup: CDR1 SEHNR, CDR2 FQNEAQ (reference sequence). CDR3: CASSLGGQGGQETQYF. The CDR3 nucleotides read TGTGCCAGCAGCTTAGGGGGACAGGGAGGCCAAGAGACCCAGTACTTC.

The chain's CDR3 is CASNGLATGELFF. The CDR3, as DNA: TGTGCCAGCAATGGACTAGCGACAGGGGAGCTGTTTTTT. The chain has TRBV6-5 and TRBJ2-2, with 9 bases fitting TRBD2. This CDR3 has 13 residues. V lost 7 bases and J lost 8; bases outside the gene matches: 5. CDR1 is MNHEY, CDR2 SVGAGI, per germline.

The chain uses TRBV7-2 and TRBJ2-2; 9 bases agree with TRBD1. V gave up 4 bases and J gave up 5 bases; unmatched junction bases: 2. Germline CDR1 is SGHTA and CDR2 is FQGNSA. CDR3 size: 14 residues. The CDR3 is CASSSGQGTGELFF. The CDR3 DNA is TGTGCCAGCAGCTCTGGACAGGGGACCGGGGAGCTGTTTTTT.

This chain links TRBV6-5 with TRBJ2-2, with D hard to call. This CDR3 is built from 14 residues. With 2 bases removed from V and 6 bases from J, the gap between germline ends came to 10 bases. CDR1 MNHEY and CDR2 SVGAGI come from the germline V gene. The CDR3 nucleotides are TGTGCCAGCAGTTACGCCCGAACGGCCGGGGAGCTGTTTTTT. Its translation is CASSYARTAGELFF.

This chain joins TRBV7-9 and TRBJ2-1, with D possibly matching TRBD1 (5 bases). This CDR3 is built from 16 residues. V lost 5 bases to trimming and J lost 5 bases, with 19 bases between them. In germline, CDR1 is SEHNR, CDR2 FQNEAQ (reference sequence). DNA of the CDR3: TGTGCCAGCAGCCCACTGGGGCTAGGCCCCGACAATGAGCAGTTCTTC. Translation gives CASSPLGLGPDNEQFF.

This clone was seen once. V and J are TRBV4-3 and TRBJ2-7; TRBD1 matches at 7 bases. Germline lookup yields CDR1 LGHNA and CDR2 YSLEER. The CDR3 loop spans 15 amino acids. J was trimmed by 3 bases and V by 4 bases; bases with no gene match: 9. The CDR3 loop reads CASSPQRTGSYEQYF. CDR3 DNA sequence: TGCGCCAGCAGCCCCCAAAGGACAGGAAGCTACGAGCAGTACTTC.

The gene calls are TRBV9 and TRBJ2-5, with D perhaps TRBD1 (6 bases). This CDR3 comprises 15 residues. The V and J ends lost 4 bases and 1 base respectively, with 14 bases between them. The germline gives CDR1 SGDLS, CDR2 YYNGEE. The CDR3 sequence is CASSLQGRLQETQYF. The CDR3 DNA reads as TGTGCCAGCAGCCTACAGGGACGCCTCCAAGAGACCCAGTACTTC.

This sequence joins TRBV2 and TRBJ2-7; TRBD2 matches at 13 bases. Germline CDR1 SNHLY, CDR2 FYNNEI. V trimming: 4 bases; J trimming: 3 bases; junction bases outside the gene matches: 6. CDR3 length: 16 residues. In DNA form, the CDR3 reads TGTGCCAGCAGTGCTGTACTAGCGGGAGGGGACTACGAGCAGTACTTC. As protein: CASSAVLAGGDYEQYF.

The chain recombines TRBV5-8 with TRBJ2-1; D is undetermined. The length of the CDR3 is 15 residues. Germline V gives CDR1 SGHTS, CDR2 YDEGEE. With 5 bases removed from V and 0 bases from J, the gap between germline ends came to 12 bases. Here the CDR3 DNA reads TGTGCCAGCAGGTCACGGGTAAGCTCCTACAATGAGCAGTTCTTC. The encoded protein is CASRSRVSSYNEQFF.

The chain uses TRBV5-1 and TRBJ2-3; 12 bases are a match to TRBD2. Germline-derived CDR1 and CDR2 are SGHRS and YFSETQ. The CDR3 is 18 amino acids. V lost 0 bases, J lost 3 bases, and 8 bases stayed unmatched. CDR3 in DNA: TGCGCCAGCAGCTTGGTCACACGGACTAGCGGGGTGACAGATACGCAGTATTTT. Amino acids: CASSLVTRTSGVTDTQYF.

The gene calls are TRBV2 and TRBJ2-3, with 9 positions matching TRBD2. V dropped 7 bases and J dropped 0; count of bases not matched to a gene: 8. Germline V gives CDR1 SNHLY, CDR2 FYNNEI. The CDR3 contains 16 residues. Here the CDR3 reads CASMREGLYSTDTQYF. The CDR3 bases are TGTGCCAGCATGCGGGAGGGCTTGTATAGCACAGATACGCAGTATTTT.